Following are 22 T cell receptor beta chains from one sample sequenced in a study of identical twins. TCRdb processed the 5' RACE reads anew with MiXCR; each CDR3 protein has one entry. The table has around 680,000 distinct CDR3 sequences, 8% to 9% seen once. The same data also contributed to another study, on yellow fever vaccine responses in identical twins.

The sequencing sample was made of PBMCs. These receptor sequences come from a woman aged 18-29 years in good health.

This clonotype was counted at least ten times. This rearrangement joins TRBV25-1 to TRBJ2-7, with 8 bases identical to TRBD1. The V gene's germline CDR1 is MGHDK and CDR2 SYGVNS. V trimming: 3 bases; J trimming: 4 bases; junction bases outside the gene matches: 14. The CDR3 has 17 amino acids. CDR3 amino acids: CASSDLLDRGDPYEQYF. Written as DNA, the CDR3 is TGTGCCAGCAGTGATTTGCTAGACAGGGGTGATCCTTACGAGCAGTACTTC.

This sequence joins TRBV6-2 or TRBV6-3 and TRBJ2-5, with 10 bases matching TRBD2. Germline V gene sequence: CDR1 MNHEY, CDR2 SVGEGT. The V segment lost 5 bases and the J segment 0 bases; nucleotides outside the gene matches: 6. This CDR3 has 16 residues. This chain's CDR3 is CASSPLAGVYQETQYF. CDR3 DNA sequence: TGTGCCAGCAGTCCGCTAGCGGGAGTGTACCAAGAGACCCAGTACTTC.

The CDR3 spells CASSLVFGTGEAFF. The CDR3 DNA reads TGTGCCAGCAGCTTAGTATTTGGGACAGGTGAAGCTTTCTTT. J is TRBJ1-1 and V is TRBV11-2, with 8 bases aligning to TRBD1. CDR3 length: 14 amino acids. Germline loops: CDR1 SGHAT, CDR2 FQNNGV. V trimming: 1 base; J trimming: 7 bases; junction bases outside the gene matches: 5.

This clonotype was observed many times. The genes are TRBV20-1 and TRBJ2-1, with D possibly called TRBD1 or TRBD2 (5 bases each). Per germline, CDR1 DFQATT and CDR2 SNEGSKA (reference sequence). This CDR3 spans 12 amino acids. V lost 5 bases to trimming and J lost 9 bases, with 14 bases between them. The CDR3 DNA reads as TGCAGTGCTCGTTGGTGGGGGACTGAGCAGTTCTTC. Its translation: CSARWWGTEQFF.

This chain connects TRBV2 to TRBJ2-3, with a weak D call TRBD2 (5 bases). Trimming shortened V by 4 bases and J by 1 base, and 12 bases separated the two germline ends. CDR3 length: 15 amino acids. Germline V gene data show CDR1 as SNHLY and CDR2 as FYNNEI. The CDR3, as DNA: TGTGCCAGCAGTGTTCGGGATGAGGGCACAGATACGCAGTATTTT. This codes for CASSVRDEGTDTQYF.

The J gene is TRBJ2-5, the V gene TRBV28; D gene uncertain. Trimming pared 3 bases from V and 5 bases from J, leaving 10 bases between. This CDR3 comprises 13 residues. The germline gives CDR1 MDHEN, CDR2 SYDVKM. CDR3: CASSLMVSETQYF. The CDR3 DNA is TGTGCCAGCAGTTTGATGGTTTCGGAGACCCAGTACTTC.

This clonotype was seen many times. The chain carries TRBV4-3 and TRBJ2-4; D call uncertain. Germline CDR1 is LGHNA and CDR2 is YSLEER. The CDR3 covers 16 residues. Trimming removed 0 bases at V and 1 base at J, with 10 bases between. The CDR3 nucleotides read TGCGCCAGCAGCCAAGATTTGGGTTTTGCCAAAAACATTCAGTACTTC. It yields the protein CASSQDLGFAKNIQYF.

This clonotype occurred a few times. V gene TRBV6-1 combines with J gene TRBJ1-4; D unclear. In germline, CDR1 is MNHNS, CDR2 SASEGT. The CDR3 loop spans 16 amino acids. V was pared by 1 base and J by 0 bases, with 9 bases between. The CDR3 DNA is TGTGCCAGCAGTGAAGGGAAACCCGCAACTAATGAAAAACTGTTTTTT. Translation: CASSEGKPATNEKLFF.

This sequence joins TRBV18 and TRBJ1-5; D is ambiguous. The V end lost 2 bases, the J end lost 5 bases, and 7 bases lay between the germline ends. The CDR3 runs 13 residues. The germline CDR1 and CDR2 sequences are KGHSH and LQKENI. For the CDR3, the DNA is TGTGCCAGCTCACCAAATTTGGATCAGCCCCAGCATTTT. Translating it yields CASSPNLDQPQHF. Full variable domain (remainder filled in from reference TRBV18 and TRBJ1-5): NAGVMQNPRHLVRRRGQEARLRCSPMKGHSHVYWYRQLPEEGLKFMVYLQKENIIDESGMPKERFSAEFPKEGPSILRIQQVVRGDSAAYFCASSPNLDQPQHFGDGTRLSIL.

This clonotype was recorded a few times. CDR3 protein: CASSYSSGPGELFF. CDR3 DNA: TGTGCCAGCAGTTACTCCTCGGGTCCCGGGGAGCTGTTTTTT. The chain is built from TRBV6-5 and TRBJ2-2; D not resolved. Germline V gene sequence: CDR1 MNHEY, CDR2 SVGAGI. Trimming took 0 bases from V and 6 from J, leaving 8 bases between them. The CDR3 extends over 14 amino acids.

CDR3 DNA sequence: TGTGCCAGCAGGCCGACAGGTCAGGACGAGCAGTACTTC. Translation gives CASRPTGQDEQYF. The V and J genes are TRBV28 and TRBJ2-7, with D possibly TRBD1 on 6 matching bases. Germline V gene data show CDR1 as MDHEN and CDR2 as SYDVKM. There are 13 residues in the CDR3. Between the trimmed V and J ends, which lost 6 bases and 5 bases, there was a span of 14 bases.

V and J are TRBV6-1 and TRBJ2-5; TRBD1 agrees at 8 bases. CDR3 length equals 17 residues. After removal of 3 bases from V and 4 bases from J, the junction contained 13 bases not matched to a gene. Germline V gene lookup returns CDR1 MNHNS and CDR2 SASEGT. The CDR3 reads CASSELSDRERGETQYF. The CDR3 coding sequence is TGTGCCAGCAGTGAGCTATCGGACAGGGAAAGGGGAGAGACCCAGTACTTC.

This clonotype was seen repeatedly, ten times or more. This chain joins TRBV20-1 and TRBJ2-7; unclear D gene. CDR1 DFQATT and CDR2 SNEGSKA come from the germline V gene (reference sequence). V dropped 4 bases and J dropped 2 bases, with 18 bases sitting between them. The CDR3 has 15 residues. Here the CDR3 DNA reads TGCAGTGCTACTACTATGGACCGTACCCCCTACGAGCAGTACTTC. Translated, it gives CSATTMDRTPYEQYF.

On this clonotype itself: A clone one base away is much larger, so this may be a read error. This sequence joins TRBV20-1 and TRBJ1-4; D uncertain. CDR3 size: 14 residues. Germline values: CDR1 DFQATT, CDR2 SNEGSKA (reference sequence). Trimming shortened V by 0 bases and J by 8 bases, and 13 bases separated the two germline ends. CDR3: CSARDTWLLEKLFF. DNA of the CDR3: TGCAGTGCTAGAGATACATGGCTCCTCGAAAAACTGTTTTTT.

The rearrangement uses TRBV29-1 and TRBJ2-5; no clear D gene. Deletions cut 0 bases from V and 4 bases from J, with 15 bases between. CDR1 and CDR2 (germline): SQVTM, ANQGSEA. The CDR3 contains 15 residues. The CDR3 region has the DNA TGCAGCGTTGAAGATGGTGAAGGCTCGGGAGAGACCCAGTACTTC. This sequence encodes CSVEDGEGSGETQYF.

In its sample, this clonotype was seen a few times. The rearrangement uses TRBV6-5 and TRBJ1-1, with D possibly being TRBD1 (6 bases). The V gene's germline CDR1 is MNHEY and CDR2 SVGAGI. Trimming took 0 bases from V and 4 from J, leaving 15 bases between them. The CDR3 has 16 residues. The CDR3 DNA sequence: TGTGCCAGCAGTTACTCGATGCCGGGGGCAGGCACTGAAGCTTTCTTT. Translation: CASSYSMPGAGTEAFF.

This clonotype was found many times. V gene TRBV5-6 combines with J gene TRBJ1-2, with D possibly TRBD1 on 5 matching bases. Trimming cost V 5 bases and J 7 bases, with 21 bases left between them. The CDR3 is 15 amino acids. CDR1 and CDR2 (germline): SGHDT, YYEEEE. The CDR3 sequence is CASRGRSRLVGGYTF. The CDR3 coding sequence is TGTGCCAGCAGGGGACGGAGCCGTCTTGTGGGTGGCTACACCTTC.

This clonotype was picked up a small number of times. The CDR3 coding sequence is TGTGCCAGCAGCGTAGAATTCGCTAATGAGCAGTTCTTC. As protein: CASSVEFANEQFF. This sequence joins TRBV9 and TRBJ2-1; D not certain. The V end lost 0 bases, the J end lost 7 bases, and 8 bases lay between the germline ends. CDR1 is SGDLS and CDR2 is YYNGEE in the germline V gene. This CDR3 has 13 amino acids.

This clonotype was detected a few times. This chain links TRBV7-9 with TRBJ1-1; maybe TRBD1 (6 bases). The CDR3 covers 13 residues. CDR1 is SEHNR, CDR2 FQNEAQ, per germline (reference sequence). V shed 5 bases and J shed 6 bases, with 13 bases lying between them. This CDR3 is CASSPAGAPEAFF. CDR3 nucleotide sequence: TGTGCCAGCAGCCCAGCGGGGGCACCTGAAGCTTTCTTT.

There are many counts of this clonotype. CDR3 sequence reads: CASSFWGFEGKNIQYF. The CDR3 nucleotides read TGTGCCAGCAGTTTCTGGGGCTTCGAGGGCAAAAACATTCAGTACTTC. The rearrangement uses TRBV12-3 or TRBV12-4 and TRBJ2-4; D is perhaps TRBD1 or TRBD2 (5 bases each). Trimming pared 3 bases from V and 3 bases from J, leaving 15 bases between. The CDR3 is made up of 16 amino acids.

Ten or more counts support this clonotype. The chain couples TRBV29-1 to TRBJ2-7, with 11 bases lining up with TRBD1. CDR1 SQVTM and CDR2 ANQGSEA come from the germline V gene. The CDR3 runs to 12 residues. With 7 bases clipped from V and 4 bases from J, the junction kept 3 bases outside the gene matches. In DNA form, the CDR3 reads TGCAGCGGCGGACAGGGGGCATACGAGCAGTACTTC. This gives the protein CSGGQGAYEQYF.

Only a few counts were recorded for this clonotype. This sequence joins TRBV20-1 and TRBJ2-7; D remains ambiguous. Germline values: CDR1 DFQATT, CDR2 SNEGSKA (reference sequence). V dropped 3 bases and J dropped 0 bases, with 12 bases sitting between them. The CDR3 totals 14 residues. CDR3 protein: CSASPWALSYEQYF. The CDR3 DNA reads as TGCAGTGCTAGCCCCTGGGCACTCTCCTACGAGCAGTACTTC.